The present entry profiles one TCR beta chain with its context. The data were taken from a study of blood T cells in healthy people across ages. The length of the CDR3 is 15 residues. V was clipped by 6 bases and J by 6 bases, with 18 bases between them. The germline gives CDR1 MDHEN, CDR2 SYDVKM. Combining a sample-barcoded 5' primer with a J-beta primer mix, a second PCR ran for about 7 to 12 cycles. From the 5' RACE reads, TCRdb called clonotypes with MiXCR, one entry per CDR3 protein. The sample shows more than 750,000 distinct CDR3 sequences, 25% to 30% of them seen only once. The sample was also reused in another study, on T cells of mothers and their children. That paper notes: Unrelated pairs and related pairs have their TCR recombination output shaped similarly by thymic selection.

Sequenced sample: blood. The V call is TRBV28, the J call TRBJ1-5; D may be TRBD1 (5 bases). This receptor was identified in a woman aged 40 to 50 in good health. The CDR3: CASSSPGLMGQPQHF. The CDR3 DNA reads TGTGCCAGCAGCTCTCCGGGACTGATGGGTCAGCCCCAGCATTTT.